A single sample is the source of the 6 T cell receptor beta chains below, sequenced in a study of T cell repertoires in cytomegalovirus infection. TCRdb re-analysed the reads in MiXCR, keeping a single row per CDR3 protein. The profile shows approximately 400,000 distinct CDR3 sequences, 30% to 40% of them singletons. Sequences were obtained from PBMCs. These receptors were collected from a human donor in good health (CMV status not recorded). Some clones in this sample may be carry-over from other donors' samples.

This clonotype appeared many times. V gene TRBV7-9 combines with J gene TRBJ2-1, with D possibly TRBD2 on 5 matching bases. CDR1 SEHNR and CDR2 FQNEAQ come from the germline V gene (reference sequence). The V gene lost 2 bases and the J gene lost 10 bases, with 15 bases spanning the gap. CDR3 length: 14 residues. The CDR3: CASSLSTNRGEQFF. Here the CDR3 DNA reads TGTGCCAGCAGCTTATCGACGAATCGGGGAGAGCAGTTCTTC.

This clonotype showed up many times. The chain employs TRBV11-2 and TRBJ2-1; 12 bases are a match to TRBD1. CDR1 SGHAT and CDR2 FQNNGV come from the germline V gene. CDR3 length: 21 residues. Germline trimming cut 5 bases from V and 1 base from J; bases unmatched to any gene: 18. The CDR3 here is CASSPGAGTGGAGLSYNEQFF. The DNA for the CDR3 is TGTGCCAGCAGCCCCGGGGCCGGGACAGGGGGCGCCGGTTTGTCCTACAATGAGCAGTTCTTC.

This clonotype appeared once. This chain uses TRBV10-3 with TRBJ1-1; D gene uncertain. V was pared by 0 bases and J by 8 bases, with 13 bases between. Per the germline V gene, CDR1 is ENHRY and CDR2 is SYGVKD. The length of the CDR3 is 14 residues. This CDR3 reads CAISESERSPEAFF. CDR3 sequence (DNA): TGTGCCATCAGTGAGTCGGAGAGGTCGCCGGAAGCTTTCTTT.

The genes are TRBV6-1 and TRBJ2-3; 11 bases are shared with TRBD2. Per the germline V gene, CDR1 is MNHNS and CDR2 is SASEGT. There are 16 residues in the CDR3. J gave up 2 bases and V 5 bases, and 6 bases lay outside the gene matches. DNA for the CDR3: TGTGCCAGCAGTCGTACTAGCGGGGGCGTCACAGATACGCAGTATTTT. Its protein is CASSRTSGGVTDTQYF.

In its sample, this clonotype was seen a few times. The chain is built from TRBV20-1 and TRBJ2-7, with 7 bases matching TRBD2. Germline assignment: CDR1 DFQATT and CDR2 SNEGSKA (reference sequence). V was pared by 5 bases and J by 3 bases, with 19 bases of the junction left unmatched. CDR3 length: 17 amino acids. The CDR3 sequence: CSAPLTSRPMEGYEQYF. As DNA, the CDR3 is TGCAGTGCTCCTCTGACTAGCCGGCCAATGGAAGGCTACGAGCAGTACTTC.

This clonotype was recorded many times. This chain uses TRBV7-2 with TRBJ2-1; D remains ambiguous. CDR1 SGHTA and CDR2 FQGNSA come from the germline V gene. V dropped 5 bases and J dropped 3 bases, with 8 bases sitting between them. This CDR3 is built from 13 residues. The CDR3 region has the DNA TGTGCCAGCAGCCTTACCGACTACAATGAGCAGTTCTTC. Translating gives CASSLTDYNEQFF.